This is a list of T cell receptor beta chains from one sample in a study of T cells after posttransplantation cyclophosphamide. This table comes from immunoSEQ multiplex PCR, and its TCRdb copy is limited to in-frame clones, with some not included. The table records around 18,000 clones, roughly four fifths of them present only once. Source: CD8+ T cells sorted from PBMCs, taken 1,700 to 2,000 days after a stem cell transplant with posttransplant cyclophosphamide. The receptor set was obtained from a female patient in her thirties or forties who received an allogeneic stem cell transplant from a related donor, was CMV-positive, and had no GVHD. A subset of T cells may come from the graft donor. Each CDR3 is given with its conserved first and last residue. A D gene is named only where the DNA matches it firmly. Size tells how often a clone was seen (once, few, many) or the class of an expanded clone, and some rows leave it out.

TRBJ1-1,TRBD1,NA,TRBV9,CASSDPTGGASTEAFF,TGTGCCAGCAGCGACCCGACAGGGGGAGCGTCGACTGAAGCTTTCTTT
TRBJ1-2,NA,NA,TRBV6-5,CASSYHPTATNYGYTF,TGTGCCAGCAGTTACCATCCGACAGCCACTAACTATGGCTACACCTTC
TRBJ2-7,NA,NA,TRBV6-5,CASSYQGGYEQYF,TGTGCCAGCAGTTACCAGGGAGGATACGAGCAGTACTTC
TRBJ1-6,NA,NA,TRBV27,CASSWQGFDNSPLHF,TGTGCCAGCAGTTGGCAGGGTTTTGATAATTCACCCCTCCACTTT
TRBJ1-1,NA,once,TRBV13,CASSFYSSQGLGTEAFF,TGTGCCAGCAGCTTTTACAGCTCTCAGGGGTTGGGCACTGAAGCTTTCTTT
TRBJ2-3,TRBD1,NA,TRBV11-2,CASRGQGTDTQYF,TGTGCCAGCAGGGGACAGGGGACAGATACGCAGTATTTT
TRBJ2-5,NA,once,TRBV5-1,CASSLLGVETQYF,TGCGCCAGCAGCTTGCTAGGGGTTGAGACCCAGTACTTC
TRBJ2-1,TRBD1,NA,TRBV7-3,CASSLTDRGQNNEQFF,TGTGCCAGCAGCTTGACTGACAGGGGGCAAAACAATGAGCAGTTCTTC
TRBJ2-3,NA,once,TRBV11-2,CASSVLAFTDTQYF,TGTGCCAGCAGCGTATTAGCGTTCACAGATACGCAGTATTTT
TRBJ1-4,NA,few,TRBV4-2,CASTPMGGNEKLFF,TGTGCCAGCACCCCAATGGGAGGAAATGAAAAACTGTTTTTT
TRBJ2-7,TRBD1,NA,TRBV4-1,CASSPMGGQGPTPYEQYF,TGCGCCAGCAGCCCGATGGGTGGACAGGGACCTACTCCCTACGAGCAGTACTTC
TRBJ1-1,TRBD1,NA,TRBV7-6,CASSLGGIGGGTEAFF,TGTGCCAGCAGCTTAGGCGGGATAGGGGGCGGCACTGAAGCTTTCTTT
TRBJ1-6,TRBD1,once,TRBV15,CATSRDRDRGPIISPLHF,TGTGCCACCAGCAGAGATCGGGACAGGGGGCCGATAATTTCACCCCTCCACTTT
TRBJ1-1,NA,NA,TRBV2,CASSEWQGMNTEAFF,TGTGCCAGCAGTGAATGGCAGGGAATGAACACTGAAGCTTTCTTT
TRBJ1-2,TRBD1,NA,TRBV4-1,CASSQVKGQGGYTF,TGCGCCAGCAGCCAAGTGAAGGGACAGGGAGGCTACACCTTC
TRBJ1-2,NA,few,TRBV5-4,CASTPPDSYGYTF,TGTGCCAGCACCCCACCGGACAGTTATGGCTACACCTTC
TRBJ2-5,TRBD1,NA,TRBV10-3,CAISEPDRGMETQYF,TGTGCCATCAGTGAGCCCGACAGGGGAATGGAGACCCAGTACTTC
TRBJ1-3,NA,NA,TRBV5-6,CASSLGLSGNTIYF,TGTGCCAGCAGCTTGGGTCTCTCTGGAAACACCATATATTTT
TRBJ2-7,NA,NA,TRBV10-2,CASSELQGNYEQYF,TGCGCCAGCAGTGAATTACAGGGAAACTACGAGCAGTACTTC
TRBJ2-3,NA,NA,TRBV7-3,CASSLSQGTDTQYF,TGTGCCAGCAGCTTAAGTCAGGGGACAGATACGCAGTATTTT
TRBJ2-7,NA,NA,TRBV11-1,CASSPRNPYEQYF,TGTGCCAGCAGCCCGAGAAACCCCTACGAGCAGTACTTC
TRBJ2-1,TRBD1,NA,TRBV4-1,CASRDQQGANEQFF,TGCGCCAGCCGAGACCAACAGGGGGCAAATGAGCAGTTCTTC
TRBJ2-3,NA,NA,TRBV15,CATSVSRGVWTDTQYF,TGTGCCACCAGCGTCTCGCGCGGGGTATGGACAGATACGCAGTATTTT
TRBJ2-5,NA,NA,TRBV4-2,CASSLERGETQYF,TGTGCCAGCAGTCTGGAAAGGGGGGAGACCCAGTACTTC
TRBJ1-1,NA,NA,TRBV11-2,CASSFPGQNTEAFF,TGTGCCAGCAGCTTCCCTGGGCAGAACACTGAAGCTTTCTTT
TRBJ2-7,TRBD1,NA,TRBV27,CASSAGTGEHEQYF,TGTGCCAGCAGTGCCGGGACAGGGGAACACGAGCAGTACTTC
TRBJ2-5,NA,NA,TRBV5-6,CASSLVATGTQYF,TGTGCCAGCAGCTTGGTGGCTACGGGGACCCAGTACTTC
TRBJ2-7,NA,NA,TRBV28,CASSPGEQGDYYEQYF,TGTGCCAGCAGCCCTGGAGAACAGGGGGACTACTACGAGCAGTACTTC
TRBJ1-4,NA,NA,TRBV6-5,CASKEIQPDNEKLFF,TGTGCCAGCAAAGAGATACAGCCTGATAATGAAAAACTGTTTTTT
TRBJ2-2,TRBD1,few,TRBV11-2,CASSRDRDPTGELFF,TGTGCCAGCAGCCGGGACAGGGATCCCACCGGGGAGCTGTTTTTT
TRBJ2-4,TRBD2,NA,TRBV2,CASSEIWEASGGAQPKNIQYF,TGTGCCAGCAGTGAAATATGGGAGGCTAGCGGGGGGGCCCAGCCGAAAAACATTCAGTACTTC
TRBJ2-7,TRBD1,once,TRBV9,CASSVGGGGYEQYF,TGTGCCAGCAGCGTAGGAGGGGGCGGGTACGAGCAGTACTTC
TRBJ2-7,NA,NA,TRBV27,CASREGMGLYEQYF,TGTGCCAGCAGAGAAGGGATGGGGCTCTACGAGCAGTACTTC
TRBJ2-7,TRBD1,NA,TRBV7-9,CASSGQDVHYEQYF,TGTGCCAGCAGCGGACAGGATGTACACTACGAGCAGTACTTC
TRBJ2-5,NA,NA,TRBV7-3,CASIFPTESTIGETQYF,TGTGCCAGCATTTTTCCGACCGAATCGACTATAGGGGAGACCCAGTACTTC
TRBJ2-1,TRBD2,NA,TRBV7-7,CASSLESGGVNEQFF,TGTGCTAGCAGCTTAGAAAGCGGGGGGGTCAATGAGCAGTTCTTC
TRBJ2-2,TRBD2,NA,TRBV15,CATSKVAGGRVGELFF,TGTGCCACCAGCAAAGTAGCGGGGGGGCGGGTCGGGGAGCTGTTTTTT
TRBJ2-7,TRBD2,NA,TRBV5-1,CASSPREGAYEQYF,TGCGCCAGCAGCCCCCGGGAGGGGGCCTACGAGCAGTACTTC
TRBJ1-6,NA,NA,TRBV28,CASSTVLNSPLHF,TGTGCCAGCAGCACAGTTTTAAACTCACCCCTCCACTTT
TRBJ2-7,TRBD1,NA,TRBV27,CASSSYRGFYEQYF,TGTGCCAGCAGTTCTTACAGGGGTTTCTACGAGCAGTACTTC
TRBJ1-6,NA,NA,TRBV7-6,CASSPHPGSSYNSPLHF,TGTGCCAGCAGCCCACATCCCGGGAGCTCCTATAATTCACCCCTCCACTTT
TRBJ2-2,NA,NA,TRBV7-3,CASSPRTGELFF,TGTGCCAGCAGCCCCAGAACCGGGGAGCTGTTTTTT
TRBJ1-1,NA,few,TRBV28,CASSLGVDRRSFF,TGTGCCAGCAGTTTAGGGGTTGACAGGAGATCTTTCTTT
TRBJ2-7,TRBD1,NA,TRBV19,CASSFAGGSYEQYF,TGTGCCAGTAGTTTTGCAGGGGGATCCTACGAGCAGTACTTC
TRBJ2-7,NA,NA,TRBV7-9,CASSHGQSHSGYEQYF,TGTGCCAGCAGTCACGGACAGTCCCACTCAGGCTACGAGCAGTACTTC
TRBJ2-7,NA,NA,TRBV5-1,CASSDPERYEQYF,TGCGCCAGCAGCGACCCCGAGCGCTACGAGCAGTACTTC
TRBJ2-1,NA,NA,TRBV6-4,CASSDWGGANEQFF,TGTGCCAGCAGTGACTGGGGCGGGGCCAATGAGCAGTTCTTC
TRBJ2-7,NA,NA,TRBV19,CASSIETDYEQYF,TGTGCCAGTAGTATAGAAACTGACTACGAGCAGTACTTC
TRBJ1-1,TRBD1,NA,TRBV5-1,CASSLGTGSNTEAFF,TGCGCCAGCAGCTTAGGGACAGGGTCGAACACTGAAGCTTTCTTT
TRBJ1-1,NA,few,TRBV27,CASSEAGQGTEAFF,TGTGCCAGCTCCGAGGCAGGGCAGGGCACTGAAGCTTTCTTT
TRBJ2-1,NA,NA,TRBV14,CASSQFSGSSYNEQFF,TGTGCCAGCAGCCAATTTAGCGGCAGCTCCTACAATGAGCAGTTCTTC
TRBJ2-5,TRBD2,NA,TRBV9,CASSGASGGYQETQYF,TGTGCCAGCAGCGGGGCTAGCGGGGGGTACCAAGAGACCCAGTACTTC
TRBJ1-5,TRBD1,NA,TRBV28,CASSSDRGNQPQHF,TGTGCCAGCAGCTCGGACAGGGGTAATCAGCCCCAGCATTTT
TRBJ1-4,TRBD1,NA,TRBV5-6,CASSSIDRAVNEKLFF,TGTGCCAGCAGCTCCATCGACAGGGCGGTAAATGAAAAACTGTTTTTT
TRBJ2-7,TRBD1,NA,TRBV9,CASSVGDSYSYEQYF,TGTGCCAGCAGCGTAGGGGACAGTTACTCCTACGAGCAGTACTTC